This TCR beta chain appears in the sequencing data of a study of cytomegalovirus exposure and HLA in healthy donors (dated by TCRdb to about 2017). Study-level background: An earlier analysis of around 600 of the donors reported 250 to 300 Gb of sequence data and 117 million unique TCR beta sequences from around 200 million T cells. An early release covering about 600 HLA-typed donors comprised around 300 gigabases of sequencing data and around 80 million unique TCR sequences. Among the approximately 420 genotyped donors, 75% to 90% belonged to the genetic ancestry cluster associated with self-reported Caucasian donors. The study aimed to test whether cataloging public T cell receptors could reveal signatures of past pathogen exposure. The T cell repertoires of about 700 subjects were profiled by immunosequencing and related to cytomegalovirus serostatus. Besides the first cohort of approximately 670 subjects, a separate validation cohort made up of over 100 different subjects was used. To predict cytomegalovirus infection status, the study combined high-throughput TCR immunosequencing, statistical association of individual TCRs with disease status, and machine learning. To study patterns of TCR occurrence, a later analysis re-analyzed previously published TCR beta repertoires from around 670 donors and added high-resolution HLA genotyping. The later analysis used no new phenotypic data to find candidate immune exposures, relying instead on TCR beta sequences and their occurrence across donors. An earlier analysis of 500 to 750 of the donors applied high-throughput TCR beta sequencing to assess whether each TCR beta V gene segment acted as functional or pseudogenic. Donor age, sex, ethnicity and CMV serostatus were collected together with the repertoire data. A later genetic analysis took genome-wide SNP genotypes for about 65% of the 666 donors and used that subset as a discovery cohort. Every discovery cohort repertoire had been produced on one sequencing platform. HLA typing included class I and class II loci at four-digit resolution. The number of typed donors differed by locus: about 620-640 for A, B, C, DRB1 and DQB1; approximately 530 for DQA1; approximately 610 for DPA1; and about 470 for DPB1. Roughly 5 DR-DQ haplotypes were handled as single units for association and clustering, since linkage in the cohort was strong. Among about 400 genotyped donors of the cohort, an average of approximately 240,000 unique TCR beta nucleotide sequences was sequenced per donor, of which about 18% were non-productive.

Library method: the immunoSEQ multiplex PCR assay. For the multiplex PCR, a mixture combining 60 forward primers for TCR Vbeta segments and 13 reverse primers for TCR Jbeta segments was used. Amplification of the CDR3 region of rearranged TCR beta genes was performed with a multiplex PCR assay on genomic DNA. On the Illumina HiSeq System, the amplified TCR beta libraries were sequenced as 87-base-pair reads. The authors processed their data as follows. A later analysis tallied roughly 78 million unique TCR beta chains across the 666 repertoires, and approximately 12 million of those chains were shared by two or more donors. A nearest-neighbor algorithm error-corrected the raw reads and collapsed the reads into unique sequences, merging closely related sequences to remove PCR and sequencing errors. CDR3 sequences were aligned to IMGT reference sequences to assign V, D and J gene segments. For a sequence to be retained, a match of at least six nucleotides to both a V gene segment and a J gene segment was required. Rearrangements were classified as productive when the CDR3 lacked stop codons and remained in frame with V and J, and all other rearrangements were classified as non-productive. CDR3 was defined according to IMGT convention as the region running from the second conserved V-encoded cysteine to the conserved J-encoded phenylalanine. The earlier analysis of 450 to 750 of the donors excluded any sequence lacking an unambiguous match to a single V gene segment. An earlier analysis of some 610 of the donors called V segments functional above 56.7% productive rearrangements and segregating when the between-donor standard deviation exceeded 5%. A statistical classification framework was built to diagnose cytomegalovirus status from the catalog of TCR beta chain sequences. In a later analysis, TCR nucleotide sequences were compared against IMGT/GENE-DB human TR gene sequences so that V and J genes could be assigned. Using the TCRdist pipeline, a later analysis assigned CDR3 sequences along with most-parsimonious VDJ recombination scenarios. In a later analysis, each TCR beta chain was defined by its CDR3 amino acid sequence together with its V-gene family, and reads without a unique V-gene family were excluded. As a way to deal with suspected cross-contamination and a sequencing artifact, a later analysis dropped approximately 570 nucleotide sequences that were highly shared and had low generation probability. In a later analysis, a clonal expansion index for each public chain was calculated from normalized within-repertoire ranks of inferred template counts. In a later analysis, generation probabilities were computed with a VDJ recombination model fitted to out-of-frame rearrangements, and the resulting probabilities were checked against IGoR. In a later analysis, TCR-TCR, TCR-HLA and TCR-CMV co-occurrence was scored with hypergeometric tests, and a repertoire-size bias correction was applied to TCR pairs. False discovery rates were estimated in a later analysis by permuting HLA or CMV assignments 20 times. In a later analysis, co-occurring TCRs were grouped with DBSCAN, and TCRdist sequence similarity was added when clustering was performed within HLA-allele-positive subsets. Repertoires with fewer than 30,000 or more than 120,000 public chains were left out of co-occurrence clustering, as were a handful of repertoires with anomalous nucleotide sharing. The source is immuneACCESS, and TCRdb retained only in-frame sequences with V and J called. Part of the clones is not carried over; for the studies checked, unresolved V genes explain less than half of this, and the remainder is unexplained. V and J calls and clone size follow that table, whereas D and trimming were derived from the DNA. The sample includes about 200,000 clones, with 60% to 80% observed a single time. The top ten hold around 1.8% of the sample.

The research as a whole found: A later analysis found that HLA-associated TCR beta chains were more clonally expanded and had lower generation probabilities than equally common non-associated chains. In both the original and validation cohorts, the classifier was reported to diagnose cytomegalovirus status with high specificity and sensitivity. Because HLA typing was missing for some donors at each locus, association tests included only the typed subset. The earlier analysis of 587 of the donors excluded some 15 rarely observed V segments, including chromosome 9 orphons, because counts were too low. Most TCR sequences were observed very rarely across donors, whereas some public TCRs were present in many individuals. Because the 87-base-pair reads could not distinguish some IMGT-functional V segments, including TRBV6-2 and TRBV6-3, those segments were excluded. According to a later analysis, most CMV-associated TCR beta chains appeared to be HLA-restricted, and the HLA associations seemed to be driven largely by CMV exposure. In a later analysis, TCR association rates were found to vary across HLA loci, with the most associated TCRs seen for DRB1 alleles and the fewest for HLA-C alleles. CMV serostatus was the only immune exposure information available for the cohort. Only TCR beta chains were sequenced in this cohort, and the absence of alpha or paired-chain data limited detectable features. The authors suggested that the approach could potentially be extended to other disease states and immunological phenotypes. Presence/absence analyses assumed roughly uniform sequencing depth across donors, an assumption that may not hold. A few of the identified cytomegalovirus-associated TCR beta chains were confirmed in vitro to be specific for cytomegalovirus antigens. In the study, around 150 TCR beta chains were listed as associated with cytomegalovirus. At a false discovery rate of 0.05, a later analysis linked about 16,000 TCR beta sequences to specific HLA alleles. In an earlier analysis of 587 of the donors, most TCR beta V segments were observed in productive rearrangements about 90% or about 30% of the time, broadly matching IMGT annotations. In a later analysis, several top co-occurrence clusters were reported to appear linked to parvovirus B19, influenza, CMV and Epstein-Barr virus. According to a later genetic analysis, donors in an Asian-associated ancestry cluster had fewer N-insertions in productive TCRs than the approximately 670-donor mean. A further reported finding was that TCR beta sequences accurately predicted the HLA-A and HLA-B alleles for most subjects in the first cohort. When HLA alleles, especially DR and DQ, strongly co-occurred, attributing TCR associations to individual alleles was difficult. Correlated functional status among segregating V segments might be attributable to linkage disequilibrium, but an unknown experimental factor could not be ruled out. A later genetic analysis associated a missense DCLRE1C variant with V-gene and J-gene trimming of TCR beta chains, and an independent cohort replicated the association. A group of highly shared sequence variants was considered likely to be a technical artifact of the sequencing pipeline.

V and J lose 4 bases and 10 bases, and a span of 13 bases separates them. From the cysteine through the phenylalanine, the CDR3 covers 12 amino acids. Only the CDR3 region is kept as DNA, spanning 36 bases read in frame from base 1. Looking up the germline V gene (reference sequence) yields CDR1 SEHNR and CDR2 FQNEAQ. Of note for this clone: No antigen is known for it. No much larger clone is present one base from it, and per-base qualities are unavailable.

The cohort was made up of approximately 670 healthy bone marrow donors. Cohort members were all nominally healthy when sampled, although unrecorded immune exposures were likely present. The donor was CMV seronegative and was included in the group of 352 seronegative cohort members. Each donor provided a peripheral blood sample, and peripheral blood mononuclear cells were used for TCR beta sequencing. Genomic DNA extraction from the blood cell samples was performed with the Qiagen DNeasy Blood Extraction Kit. This receptor was identified in a man aged 18 to 29 in good health and CMV-seronegative. Sequencing was performed on PBMCs. The sequence joins TRBV7-9 to TRBJ1-1; a confident D gene designation cannot be given. In nucleotide form, the sequence is TGTGCCAGCAGCTCTGACACATCCGGAGCTTTCTTT. This codes for CASSSDTSGAFF.